The source of this T cell receptor (beta chain) is a study of sequential checkpoint blockade in melanoma. Study context: Arm A got nivolumab then ipilimumab; arm B the reverse, 1:1. Maintenance nivolumab came after either treatment sequence.

Clones were sequenced by immunoSEQ multiplex PCR, and TCRdb holds only the in-frame ones, with some missing. The data show 20,000 to 25,000 clones, roughly 78% seen once. V shed 5 bases and J 5 bases; nucleotides not matched to a gene: 7. CDR1 and CDR2 (germline): LNHDA, SQIVND (reference sequence). This CDR3 region has 16 residues. Treatment described: randomized to nivolumab then ipilimumab (arm A) or the reverse (arm B). Live CD3+CD8+ CD19− CD56− cells were sorted from PBMCs. The receptor comes from a human donor with melanoma. V gene TRBV19 combines with J gene TRBJ2-7; 15 bases are shared with TRBD2. Source: CD8+ T cells sorted from blood (inferred from file names), taken from a patient given nivolumab and ipilimumab in sequence. The DNA for the CDR3 is TGTGCCAGTAGTCACGCGCGGACTAGCGGGAGGGACGAGCAGTACTTC. Translating gives CASSHARTSGRDEQYF.